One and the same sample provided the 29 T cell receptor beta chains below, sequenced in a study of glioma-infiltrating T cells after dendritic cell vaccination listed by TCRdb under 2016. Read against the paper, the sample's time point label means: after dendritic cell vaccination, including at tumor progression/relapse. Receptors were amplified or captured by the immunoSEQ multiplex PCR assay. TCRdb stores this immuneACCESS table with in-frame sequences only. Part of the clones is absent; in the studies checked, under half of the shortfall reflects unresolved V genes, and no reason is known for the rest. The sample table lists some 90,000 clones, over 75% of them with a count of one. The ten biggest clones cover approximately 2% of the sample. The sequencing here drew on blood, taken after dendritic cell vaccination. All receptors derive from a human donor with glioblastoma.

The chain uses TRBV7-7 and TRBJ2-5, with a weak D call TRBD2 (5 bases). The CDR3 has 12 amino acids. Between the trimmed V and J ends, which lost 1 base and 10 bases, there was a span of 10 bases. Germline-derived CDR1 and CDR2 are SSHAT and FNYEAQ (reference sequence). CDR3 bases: TGTGCCAGCAGCTTAGGAGGGAATGACCAGTACTTC. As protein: CASSLGGNDQYF.

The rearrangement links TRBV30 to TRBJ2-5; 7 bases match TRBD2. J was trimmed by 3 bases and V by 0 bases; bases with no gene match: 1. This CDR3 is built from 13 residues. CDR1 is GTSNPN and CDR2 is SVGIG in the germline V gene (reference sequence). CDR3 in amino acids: CAWSVGLEETQYF. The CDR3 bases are TGTGCCTGGAGTGTCGGACTAGAAGAGACCCAGTACTTC.

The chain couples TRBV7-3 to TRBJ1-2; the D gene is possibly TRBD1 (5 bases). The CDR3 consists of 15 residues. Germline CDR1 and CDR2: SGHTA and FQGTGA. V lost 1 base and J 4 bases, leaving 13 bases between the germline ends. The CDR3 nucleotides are TGTGCCAGCAGCTTAAACGGGGGGGAAAGCTATGGCTACACCTTC. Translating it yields CASSLNGGESYGYTF.

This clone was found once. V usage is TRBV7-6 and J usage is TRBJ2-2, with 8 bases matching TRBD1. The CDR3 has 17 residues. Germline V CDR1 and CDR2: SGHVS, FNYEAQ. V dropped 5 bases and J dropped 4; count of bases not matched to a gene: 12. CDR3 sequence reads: CASSPLGQENPTGELFF. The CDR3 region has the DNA TGTGCCAGCAGCCCCCTGGGACAGGAAAACCCCACCGGGGAGCTGTTTTTT.

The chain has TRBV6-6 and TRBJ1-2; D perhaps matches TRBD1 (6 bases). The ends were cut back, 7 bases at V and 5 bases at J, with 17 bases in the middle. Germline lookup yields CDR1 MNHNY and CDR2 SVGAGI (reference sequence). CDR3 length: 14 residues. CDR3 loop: CASNGRGADYGYTF. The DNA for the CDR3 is TGTGCCAGCAACGGTCGGGGGGCGGATTATGGCTACACCTTC.

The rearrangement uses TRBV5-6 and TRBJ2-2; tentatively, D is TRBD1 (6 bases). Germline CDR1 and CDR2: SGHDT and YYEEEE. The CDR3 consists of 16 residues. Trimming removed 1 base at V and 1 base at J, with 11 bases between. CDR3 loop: CASSLFGGLNTGELFF. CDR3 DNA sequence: TGTGCCAGCAGCTTGTTTGGGGGCCTGAACACCGGGGAGCTGTTTTTT.

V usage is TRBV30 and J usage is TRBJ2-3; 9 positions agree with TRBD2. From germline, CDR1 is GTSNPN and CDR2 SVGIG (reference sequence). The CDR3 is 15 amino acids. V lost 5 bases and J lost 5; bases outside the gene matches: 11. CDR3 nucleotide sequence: TGTGCCTGGGGGTCTCTCGCGGGAGGGAAAGATACGCAGTATTTT. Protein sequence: CAWGSLAGGKDTQYF.

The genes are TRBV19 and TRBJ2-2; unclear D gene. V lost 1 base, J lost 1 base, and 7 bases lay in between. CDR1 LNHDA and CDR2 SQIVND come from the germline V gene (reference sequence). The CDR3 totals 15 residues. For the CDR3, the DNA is TGTGCCAGTAGTATAGCTAGAAGGAACACCGGGGAGCTGTTTTTT. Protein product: CASSIARRNTGELFF. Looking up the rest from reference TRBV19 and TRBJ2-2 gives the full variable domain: DGGITQSPKYLFRKEGQNVTLSCEQNLNHDAMYWYRQDPGQGLRLIYYSQIVNDFQKGDIAEGYSVSREKKESFPLTVTSAQKNPTAFYLCASSIARRNTGELFFGEGSRLTVL.

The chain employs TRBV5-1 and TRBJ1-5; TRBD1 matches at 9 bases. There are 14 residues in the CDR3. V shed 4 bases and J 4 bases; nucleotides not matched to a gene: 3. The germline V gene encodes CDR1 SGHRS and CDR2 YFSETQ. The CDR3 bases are TGCGCCAGCAGCCCGGGACAGGGTAATCAGCCCCAGCATTTT. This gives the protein CASSPGQGNQPQHF.

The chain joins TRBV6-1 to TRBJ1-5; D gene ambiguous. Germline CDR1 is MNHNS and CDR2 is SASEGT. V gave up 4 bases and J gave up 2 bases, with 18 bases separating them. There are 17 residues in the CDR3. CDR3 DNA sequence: TGTGCCAGCAGTGTCGCGGCCGTGACCGGGGGCAATCAGCCCCAGCATTTT. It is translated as CASSVAAVTGGNQPQHF.

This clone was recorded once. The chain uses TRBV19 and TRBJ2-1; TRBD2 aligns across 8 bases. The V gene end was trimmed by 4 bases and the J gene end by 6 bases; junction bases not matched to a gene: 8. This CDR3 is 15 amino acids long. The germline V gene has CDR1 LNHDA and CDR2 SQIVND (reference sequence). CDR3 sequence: CASSKSSGRGNEQFF. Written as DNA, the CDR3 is TGTGCCAGTAGTAAATCGAGCGGGAGAGGCAATGAGCAGTTCTTC.

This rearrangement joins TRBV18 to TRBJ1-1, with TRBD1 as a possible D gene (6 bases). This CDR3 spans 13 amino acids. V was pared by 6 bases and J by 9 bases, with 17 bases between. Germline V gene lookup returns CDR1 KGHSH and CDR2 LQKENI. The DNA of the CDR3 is TGTGCCAGCTCTCCGTTACAGGGAGATAAAGCTTTCTTT. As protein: CASSPLQGDKAFF. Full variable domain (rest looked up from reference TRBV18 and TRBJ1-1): NAGVMQNPRHLVRRRGQEARLRCSPMKGHSHVYWYRQLPEEGLKFMVYLQKENIIDESGMPKERFSAEFPKEGPSILRIQQVVRGDSAAYFCASSPLQGDKAFFGQGTRLTVV.

The CDR3 loop is CASSEAIFARGTDTQYF. The DNA of the CDR3 is TGTGCCAGCAGTGAAGCCATCTTCGCGCGCGGGACAGATACGCAGTATTTT. The V gene is TRBV6-1, the J gene TRBJ2-3; maybe TRBD2 (5 bases). Between the trimmed V and J ends, which lost 0 bases and 3 bases, there was a span of 16 bases. Germline V CDR1 and CDR2: MNHNS, SASEGT. The CDR3 covers 17 residues.

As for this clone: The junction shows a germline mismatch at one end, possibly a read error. CDR3 amino acids: CASSQEDTTTAF. CDR3 sequence (DNA): TGTGCCAGCAGCCAAGAGGACACAACAACAGCCTTC. The chain combines TRBV14 with TRBJ1-2; tentatively, D is TRBD1 (5 bases). In germline, CDR1 is SGHDN, CDR2 FVKESK. The length of the CDR3 is 12 residues.

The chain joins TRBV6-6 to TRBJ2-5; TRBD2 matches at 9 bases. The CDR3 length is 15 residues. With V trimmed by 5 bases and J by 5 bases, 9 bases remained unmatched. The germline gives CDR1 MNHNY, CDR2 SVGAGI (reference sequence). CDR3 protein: CASSTGLATTETQYF. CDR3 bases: TGTGCCAGCAGTACTGGACTAGCGACTACGGAGACCCAGTACTTC.

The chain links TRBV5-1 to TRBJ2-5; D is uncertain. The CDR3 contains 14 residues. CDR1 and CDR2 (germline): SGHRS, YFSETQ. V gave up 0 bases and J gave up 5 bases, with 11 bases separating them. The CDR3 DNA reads TGCGCCAGCAGCTTGGGGCAGGTAGTTGAGACCCAGTACTTC. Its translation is CASSLGQVVETQYF.

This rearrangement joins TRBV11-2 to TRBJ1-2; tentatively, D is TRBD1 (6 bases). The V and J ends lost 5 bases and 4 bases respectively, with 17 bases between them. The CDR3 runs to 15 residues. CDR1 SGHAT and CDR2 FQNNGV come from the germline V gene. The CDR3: CASSPNGQPFYGYTF. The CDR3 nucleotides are TGTGCCAGCAGCCCTAACGGACAGCCTTTCTATGGCTACACCTTC.

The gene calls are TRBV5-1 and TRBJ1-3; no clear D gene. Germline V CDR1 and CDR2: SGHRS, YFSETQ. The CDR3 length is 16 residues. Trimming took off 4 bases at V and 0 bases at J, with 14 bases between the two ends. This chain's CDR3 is CASSGQVLDSGNTIYF. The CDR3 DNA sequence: TGCGCCAGCAGCGGGCAGGTCCTCGACTCTGGAAACACCATATATTTT.

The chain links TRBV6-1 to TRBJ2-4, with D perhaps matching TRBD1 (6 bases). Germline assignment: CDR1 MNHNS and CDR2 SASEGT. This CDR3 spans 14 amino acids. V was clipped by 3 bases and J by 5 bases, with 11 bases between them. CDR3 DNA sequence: TGTGCCAGCAGTGAGATGGACAGACAAAACATTCAGTACTTC. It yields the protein CASSEMDRQNIQYF.

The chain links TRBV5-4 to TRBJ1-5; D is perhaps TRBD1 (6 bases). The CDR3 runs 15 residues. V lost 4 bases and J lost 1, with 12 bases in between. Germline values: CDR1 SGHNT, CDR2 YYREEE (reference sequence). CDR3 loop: CASSRDQGSNQPQHF. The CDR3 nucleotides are TGTGCCAGCAGCCGCGACCAGGGGAGCAATCAGCCCCAGCATTTT.

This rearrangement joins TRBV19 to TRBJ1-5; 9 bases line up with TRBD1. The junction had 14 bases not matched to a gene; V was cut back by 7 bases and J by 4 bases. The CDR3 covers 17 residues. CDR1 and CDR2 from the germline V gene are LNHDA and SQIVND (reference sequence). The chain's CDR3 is CASIHRRGQGVNQPQHF. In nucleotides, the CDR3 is TGTGCCAGTATCCACCGCCGGGGACAGGGCGTGAATCAGCCCCAGCATTTT.

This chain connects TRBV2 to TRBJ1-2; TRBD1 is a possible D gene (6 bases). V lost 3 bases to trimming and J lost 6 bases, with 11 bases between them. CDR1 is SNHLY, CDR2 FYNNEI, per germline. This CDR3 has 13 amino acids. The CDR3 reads CASSDQGKDGYTF. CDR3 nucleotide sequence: TGTGCCAGCAGTGATCAGGGGAAGGATGGCTACACCTTC.

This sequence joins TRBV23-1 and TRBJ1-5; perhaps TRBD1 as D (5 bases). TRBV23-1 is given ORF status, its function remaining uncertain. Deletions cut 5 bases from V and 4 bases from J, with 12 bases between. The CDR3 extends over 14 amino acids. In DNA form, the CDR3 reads TGCGCCAGCAGTTTGTTCAGGGTAAATCAGCCCCAGCATTTT. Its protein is CASSLFRVNQPQHF.

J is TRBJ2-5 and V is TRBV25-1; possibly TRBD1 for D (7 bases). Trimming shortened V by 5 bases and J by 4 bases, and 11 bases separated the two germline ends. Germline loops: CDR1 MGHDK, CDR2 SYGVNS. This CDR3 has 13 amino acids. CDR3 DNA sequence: TGTGCCAGCAGTCGACAGGGAGGAGAGACCCAGTACTTC. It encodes CASSRQGGETQYF.

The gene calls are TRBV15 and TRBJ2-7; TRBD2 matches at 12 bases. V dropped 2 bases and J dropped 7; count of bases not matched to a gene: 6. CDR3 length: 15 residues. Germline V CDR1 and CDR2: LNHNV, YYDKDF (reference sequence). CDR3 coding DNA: TGTGCCACCAGCAGACACCTAGCGGGGGGGCGTGAGCAGTACTTC. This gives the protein CATSRHLAGGREQYF. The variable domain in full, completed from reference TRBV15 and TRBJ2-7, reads DAMVIQNPRYQVTQFGKPVTLSCSQTLNHNVMYWYQQKSSQAPKLLFHYYDKDFNNEADTPDNFQSRRPNTSFCFLDIRSPGLGDTAMYLCATSRHLAGGREQYFGPGTRLTVT.

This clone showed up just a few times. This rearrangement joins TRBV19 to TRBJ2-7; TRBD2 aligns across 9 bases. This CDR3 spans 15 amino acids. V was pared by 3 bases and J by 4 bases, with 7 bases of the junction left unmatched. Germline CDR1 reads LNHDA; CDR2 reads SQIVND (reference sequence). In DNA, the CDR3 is TGTGCCAGTAGTATGGGTAGCGGGAGTCATTACGAGCAGTACGTC. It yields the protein CASSMGSGSHYEQYV.

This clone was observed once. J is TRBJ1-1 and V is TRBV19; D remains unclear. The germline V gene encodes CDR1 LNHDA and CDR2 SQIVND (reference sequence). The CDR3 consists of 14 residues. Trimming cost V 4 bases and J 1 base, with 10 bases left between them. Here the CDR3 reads CASSRAGGNTEAFF. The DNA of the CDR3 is TGTGCCAGTAGTAGGGCAGGAGGGAACACTGAAGCTTTCTTT.

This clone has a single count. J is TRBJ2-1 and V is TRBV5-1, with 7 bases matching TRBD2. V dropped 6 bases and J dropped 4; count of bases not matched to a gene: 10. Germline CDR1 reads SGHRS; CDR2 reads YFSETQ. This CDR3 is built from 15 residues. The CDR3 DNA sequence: TGCGCCAGCAATCTAGCGGACCAAACTTACAATGAGCAGTTCTTC. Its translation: CASNLADQTYNEQFF.

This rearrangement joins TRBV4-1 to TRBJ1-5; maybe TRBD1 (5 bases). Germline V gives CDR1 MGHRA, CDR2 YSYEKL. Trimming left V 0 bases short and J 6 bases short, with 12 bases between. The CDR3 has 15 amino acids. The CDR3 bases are TGCGCCAGCAGCCAAGAGGGGTCGGGGGTTCAGCCCCAGCATTTT. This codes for CASSQEGSGVQPQHF.